Sequencing of this T cell receptor beta chain was carried out in a study of shared clonotypes between healthy human individuals. CD45RO-negative, CCR7-positively selected cells formed the naive CD8 fraction, excluding terminally differentiated effector memory CD45RA+ cells. The assay was immunoSEQ multiplex PCR, and TCRdb's table has in-frame clones only and misses some. This repertoire shows about 1,900,000 clones, less than 95% found once; its top ten account for approximately 1.2%. V trimming: 1 base; J trimming: 6 bases; junction bases outside the gene matches: 6. CDR1 and CDR2 (germline): SGHRS, YFSETQ. The CDR3 spans 14 residues.

The TCR sequence derives from a man between 18 and 35 years old in good health. Sequences were obtained from naive CD8+ T cells sorted from blood. This rearrangement joins TRBV5-1 to TRBJ2-7; TRBD1 matches 8 bases. Written as DNA, the CDR3 is TGCGCCAGCAGCTTGAGAGACAGGGGTTCCGAGCAGTACTTC. It is translated as CASSLRDRGSEQYF.